Below are 27 T cell receptor beta chains sequenced from a single sample in a study of blood T cells in healthy people across ages. Primed by a sample-barcoded 5' primer and a J-beta primer mix, a second PCR proceeded for 7 to 11 cycles. TCRdb analysed the 5' RACE reads with MiXCR anew, one entry per CDR3 protein. The sample carries over a million distinct CDR3 sequences, less than 25% recorded once. These data also formed part of another study, on T cells of mothers and their children.

The sequencing input was blood. Receptors originate from a girl aged 2-10 years in good health.

The genes are TRBV3-1 and TRBJ1-2; no definite D call. With 0 bases removed from V and 7 bases from J, the gap between germline ends came to 15 bases. CDR3 size: 15 residues. CDR1 and CDR2 from the germline V gene are LGHDT and YNNKEL (reference sequence). The CDR3 DNA follows: TGTGCCAGCAGCCAAGAATCAAGCGATTGGGGTGGCTACACCTTC. Translation: CASSQESSDWGGYTF.

This clonotype was observed a few times. CDR3 sequence (DNA): TGCAGCGTTCCAGGGGGCTCCGGGAACACCTTC. Protein sequence: CSVPGGSGNTF. This rearrangement joins TRBV29-1 to TRBJ1-2; 8 bases match TRBD1. Germline V gene lookup returns CDR1 SQVTM and CDR2 ANQGSEA. V trimming: 5 bases; J trimming: 12 bases; junction bases outside the gene matches: 8. The CDR3 is 11 residues long.

The chain employs TRBV4-3 and TRBJ1-2; 8 bases line up with TRBD1. CDR1 is LGHNA, CDR2 YSLEER, per germline. Losses at the gene ends were 8 bases for V and 1 base for J; bases not matched to a gene: 12. This CDR3 has 16 amino acids. CDR3 in DNA: TGCGCCAGCTGCGTTCTTCCGGGACAGGTTAACTATGGCTACACCTTC. Protein product: CASCVLPGQVNYGYTF.

This clonotype has a handful of counts. J is TRBJ2-5 and V is TRBV20-1; possible D gene TRBD1, 5 bases. Trimming removed 0 bases at V and 5 bases at J, with 16 bases between. This CDR3 has 15 residues. The germline gives CDR1 DFQATT, CDR2 SNEGSKA (reference sequence). CDR3 region: CSARDGSDTFETQYF. The CDR3 DNA sequence: TGCAGTGCTAGAGATGGTTCGGACACCTTTGAGACCCAGTACTTC.

The chain uses TRBV25-1 and TRBJ1-5; D unclear. CDR1 MGHDK and CDR2 SYGVNS come from the germline V gene. The CDR3 has 14 residues. V was pared by 1 base and J by 7 bases, with 11 bases between. The CDR3 loop reads CASSEFGLKQPQHF. The DNA for the CDR3 is TGTGCCAGCAGTGAATTTGGGCTCAAACAGCCCCAGCATTTT.

This clonotype has a count of ten or more. The chain combines TRBV14 with TRBJ2-3; TRBD2 matches at 11 bases. CDR3 length equals 17 residues. V was clipped by 4 bases and J by 3 bases; unmatched bases: 9. Germline lookup yields CDR1 SGHDN and CDR2 FVKESK. The CDR3 loop is CASSPLAGVFVTDTQYF. The CDR3 DNA reads TGTGCCAGCAGCCCACTAGCGGGAGTTTTTGTTACAGATACGCAGTATTTT.

The chain links TRBV5-1 to TRBJ2-1; D remains unclear. The CDR3 has 17 residues. Germline V gives CDR1 SGHRS, CDR2 YFSETQ. V was cut by 2 bases and J by 10 bases, with 25 bases left in between. The CDR3 DNA reads TGCGCCAGCAGCTTTTCCTTACGGGCTAGGGTAGATCGGGAGCAGTTCTTC. It codes for CASSFSLRARVDREQFF.

The rearrangement links TRBV20-1 to TRBJ2-2; D is undetermined. This CDR3 contains 13 residues. V gave up 3 bases and J gave up 2 bases, with 7 bases separating them. Germline V gene data show CDR1 as DFQATT and CDR2 as SNEGSKA (reference sequence). CDR3 nucleotides: TGCAGTGCTAGGCAGCTAAACACCGGGGAGCTGTTTTTT. Its protein is CSARQLNTGELFF.

This chain joins TRBV25-1 and TRBJ2-5; 11 positions agree with TRBD2. The tail of the sequence fits TRBJ2-7 better, so the J call may be wrong. This CDR3 spans 15 amino acids. Germline V gene sequence: CDR1 MGHDK, CDR2 SYGVNS. In DNA, the CDR3 is TGTGCCAGCTTCGTACAGGCTAGCGGGAGGTACGAGCAGTACTTC. It yields the protein CASFVQASGRYEQYF.

V and J are TRBV12-3 or TRBV12-4 and TRBJ1-6; D is uncertain. This CDR3 comprises 14 residues. Trimming took 7 bases from V and 7 from J, leaving 14 bases between them. The CDR3 spells CASKIDGSNSPLHF. CDR3 nucleotides: TGTGCCAGCAAAATAGACGGCTCAAATTCACCCCTCCACTTT.

This clonotype has a handful of counts. The chain couples TRBV5-4 to TRBJ2-3, with 10 positions matching TRBD2. The CDR3 has 16 residues. Germline CDR1 is SGHNT and CDR2 is YYREEE (reference sequence). Trimming at V came to 4 bases and at J to 1 base, leaving 6 bases not matched to a gene. CDR3 in DNA: TGTGCCAGCAGCCCGGCCGGGACTAGCGGCACAGATACGCAGTATTTT. Translation: CASSPAGTSGTDTQYF.

This clonotype appeared a few times. The V call is TRBV7-2, the J call TRBJ1-4, with a possible D match to TRBD1 (5 bases). From germline, CDR1 is SGHTA and CDR2 FQGNSA. The CDR3 loop spans 15 amino acids. The germline V and J ends were trimmed by 0 bases and 8 bases, with 13 bases remaining between them. The CDR3 sequence is CASSLAGREGEKLFF. Here the CDR3 DNA reads TGTGCCAGCAGCTTAGCAGGCAGGGAGGGGGAAAAACTGTTTTTT.

This sequence joins TRBV10-3 and TRBJ2-3; TRBD1 or TRBD2 may be the D gene (6 bases each). Looked up from germline, CDR1 is ENHRY and CDR2 is SYGVKD. V was shortened by 6 bases and J by 1 base, with 14 bases between the two germline ends. The CDR3 has 15 residues. The CDR3 DNA reads as TGTGCCATCAGAGTAGCGGAGGGGGGCACAGATACGCAGTATTTT. Translating it yields CAIRVAEGGTDTQYF.

This chain joins TRBV27 and TRBJ2-3; tentatively, D is TRBD1 (6 bases). CDR1 is MNHEY and CDR2 is SMNVEV in the germline V gene (reference sequence). CDR3 length equals 15 residues. Trimming shortened V by 5 bases and J by 5 bases, and 17 bases separated the two germline ends. The CDR3 loop reads CASSQPRGVEDTQYF. The CDR3 DNA reads TGTGCCAGCAGTCAACCCAGGGGAGTCGAAGATACGCAGTATTTT.

This clonotype has ten or more counts. The chain employs TRBV5-1 and TRBJ2-2; 10 bases are a match to TRBD2. Per the germline V gene, CDR1 is SGHRS and CDR2 is YFSETQ. Unmatched junction bases numbered 6, after V lost 4 bases and J lost 6 bases. This CDR3 comprises 15 residues. Written as DNA, the CDR3 is TGCGCCAGCAGCCCGTCTAGCGGGAGACCCGGGGAGCTGTTTTTT. Translated: CASSPSSGRPGELFF.

This sequence joins TRBV7-6 and TRBJ1-4; D ambiguous. The CDR3 is made up of 14 amino acids. Germline-derived CDR1 and CDR2 are SGHVS and FNYEAQ. Trimming removed 1 base from V and 8 bases from J, with 11 bases in between. CDR3 bases: TGTGCCAGCAGCTTAGAGGCGCGATTGGAAAAACTGTTTTTT. Translation gives CASSLEARLEKLFF.

This clonotype has only a few counts. No conserved phenylalanine or tryptophan ends this CDR3, so it is likely a read error. The chain has TRBV4-3 and TRBJ2-1; D is unresolved. Deletions cut 0 bases from V and 6 bases from J, with 9 bases between. The length of the CDR3 is 14 residues. From germline, CDR1 is LGHNA and CDR2 YSLEER. The CDR3 nucleotides are TGCGCCAGCAGCCAAGATGAATATAGCAATGAGCAGTTCCTC. This sequence encodes CASSQDEYSNEQFL.

V and J are TRBV25-1 and TRBJ2-5, with D uncertain. CDR1 is MGHDK and CDR2 is SYGVNS in the germline V gene. There are 13 residues in the CDR3. V gave up 4 bases and J gave up 1 base, with 7 bases separating them. The chain's CDR3 is CASSASIQETQYF. DNA of the CDR3: TGTGCCAGCAGTGCCAGCATCCAAGAGACCCAGTACTTC.

This clonotype was seen more than once but under ten times. The chain has TRBV12-3 or TRBV12-4 and TRBJ2-5; D call uncertain. CDR3 length: 11 residues. Between the trimmed V and J ends, which lost 2 bases and 7 bases, there was a span of 5 bases. The chain's CDR3 is CASSLSRTQYF. CDR3 nucleotide sequence: TGTGCCAGCAGTTTATCTAGGACCCAGTACTTC.

Comments on this clonotype: Compared with germline, one end of the junction differs, possibly owing to a read error. This rearrangement joins TRBV10-1 to TRBJ1-1; D unclear. The CDR3 sequence is 13 residues long. In germline, CDR1 is WNHNN, CDR2 SYGVQD (reference sequence). CDR3 sequence reads: CASKEGKNTEAFF. The CDR3 coding sequence is TGCGCCAGCAAGGAGGGTAAGAACACTGAAGCCTTCTTT.

This clonotype was observed a handful of times. The chain combines TRBV7-2 with TRBJ2-2; D gene unclear. V was trimmed by 1 base and J by 6 bases, leaving 6 bases between them. The CDR3 has 13 residues. Germline V gene sequence: CDR1 SGHTA, CDR2 FQGNSA. The CDR3 nucleotides read TGTGCCAGCAGCTTAGACGTCTCCGGGGAGCTGTTTTTT. This codes for CASSLDVSGELFF.

This clonotype appeared a few times. The chain employs TRBV20-1 and TRBJ2-7; 8 bases are a match to TRBD1. CDR1 and CDR2 (germline): DFQATT, SNEGSKA (reference sequence). V gave up 8 bases and J gave up 4 bases; unmatched junction bases: 13. CDR3 length: 14 amino acids. Here the CDR3 reads CSTPSGGNFYEQYF. CDR3 nucleotides: TGCAGTACCCCCTCAGGGGGCAACTTTTACGAGCAGTACTTC.

This clonotype was seen more than once but under ten times. The rearrangement joins TRBV7-2 to TRBJ2-1; weak D call: TRBD1 (6 bases). The CDR3 extends over 13 amino acids. CDR1 is SGHTA, CDR2 FQGNSA, per germline. The V end was cut by 8 bases, the J end by 8 bases, with 16 bases between. DNA of the CDR3: TGTGCCAGCGGGGGCGGCCTCACGGATGAGCAGTTCTTC. The encoded protein is CASGGGLTDEQFF.

J is TRBJ2-7 and V is TRBV7-9; D might be TRBD1 or TRBD2, each matching 6 bases. The germline CDR1 and CDR2 sequences are SEHNR and FQNEAQ (reference sequence). V lost 3 bases and J 4 bases, leaving 19 bases between the germline ends. CDR3 length: 16 residues. CDR3 amino acids: CASSLGGLQGGYEQYF. As DNA, the CDR3 is TGTGCCAGCAGCTTGGGAGGATTACAGGGTGGGTACGAGCAGTACTTC. Full variable domain (remainder filled in from reference TRBV7-9 and TRBJ2-7): DTGVSQNPRHKITKRGQNVTFRCDPISEHNRLYWYRQTLGQGPEFLTYFQNEAQLEKSRLLSDRFSAERPKGSFSTLEIQRTEQGDSAMYLCASSLGGLQGGYEQYFGPGTRLTVT.

There are a few counts of this clonotype. The genes are TRBV25-1 and TRBJ1-4; D may be TRBD1 (5 bases). The V end lost 2 bases, the J end lost 7 bases, and 11 bases lay between the germline ends. The germline gives CDR1 MGHDK, CDR2 SYGVNS. The length of the CDR3 is 14 residues. CDR3 DNA: TGTGCCAGCAGTGAAGGGGCGTGGGGTGAAAAACTGTTTTTT. This translates into CASSEGAWGEKLFF.

CDR3 protein: CASSGGWLGGNEQFF. The CDR3 nucleotides read TGCGCCAGCAGTGGGGGGTGGCTAGGGGGCAATGAGCAGTTCTTC. The rearrangement uses TRBV10-2 and TRBJ2-1; tentative D call: TRBD1 (6 bases). V was cut by 4 bases and J by 6 bases, with 16 bases left in between. This CDR3 is 15 amino acids long. Germline loops: CDR1 WSHSY, CDR2 SAAADI.

This sequence joins TRBV7-9 and TRBJ1-4; no clear D gene. The V end lost 5 bases, the J end lost 5 bases, and 18 bases lay between the germline ends. The CDR3 is 16 amino acids. Looked up from germline, CDR1 is SEHNR and CDR2 is FQNEAQ (reference sequence). CDR3 protein: CASSTEGGSLNEKLFF. The CDR3 bases are TGTGCCAGCAGCACCGAGGGCGGAAGTCTCAATGAAAAACTGTTTTTT. Combining the CDR3 with reference TRBV7-9 and TRBJ1-4 gives the whole variable domain DTGVSQNPRHKITKRGQNVTFRCDPISEHNRLYWYRQTLGQGPEFLTYFQNEAQLEKSRLLSDRFSAERPKGSFSTLEIQRTEQGDSAMYLCASSTEGGSLNEKLFFGSGTQLSVL.